A selection of T cell receptor beta chains follows, all from one sample in a study of T cells in Graves' hyperthyroidism and ophthalmopathy. TCRdb re-analysed the multiplex PCR reads in MiXCR, keeping a single row per CDR3 protein. The profile shows 380,000 or so distinct CDR3 sequences, approximately 14% of them singletons. Sample: blood. The receptors here all came from a woman between 25 and 40 years old with Graves' hyperthyroidism. CDR3s include the opening cysteine and the closing phenylalanine or tryptophan. Each record gives: CDR3 DNA, CDR3 protein, clone size, D gene, J gene, V gene. A D gene is named only where the DNA matches it firmly. A row's size may be missing; if present it is once, few, many or a size class.

cdr3_nt: TGCAGCGTCGCGGGGAGGACCTACAATGAGCAGTTCTTC
cdr3_aa: CSVAGRTYNEQFF
clone_size: many
d_call: -
j_call: TRBJ2-1
v_call: TRBV29-1

cdr3_nt: TGCAGTGCTAGTGTGGGGGCGCATCATGGCTACACCTTC
cdr3_aa: CSASVGAHHGYTF
clone_size: -
d_call: -
j_call: TRBJ1-2
v_call: TRBV20-1

cdr3_nt: TGTGCCTGGAGTGGGGACAGCAATGAGCAGTTCTTC
cdr3_aa: CAWSGDSNEQFF
clone_size: many
d_call: TRBD1
j_call: TRBJ2-1
v_call: TRBV30

cdr3_nt: TGTGCCAGCAGTTTAACGGGGGCGGCCCAGCATTTT
cdr3_aa: CASSLTGAAQHF
clone_size: many
d_call: -
j_call: TRBJ1-5
v_call: TRBV12-3/TRBV12-4

cdr3_nt: TGTGCCAGCAGCTCCCGGACAGGGAGTAGCAATCAGCCCCAGCATTTT
cdr3_aa: CASSSRTGSSNQPQHF
clone_size: few
d_call: TRBD1
j_call: TRBJ1-5
v_call: TRBV7-2

cdr3_nt: TGTGCCACCAGTCTAACGACTAGCGGGAGGAGGGCCGGGGAGCTGTTTTTT
cdr3_aa: CATSLTTSGRRAGELFF
clone_size: once
d_call: TRBD2
j_call: TRBJ2-2
v_call: TRBV24-1

cdr3_nt: TGCAGTGCTAGAGGCCCCACCGCCCGCCTAGCCGGGACCTCCTACGAGCAGTACTTC
cdr3_aa: CSARGPTARLAGTSYEQYF
clone_size: few
d_call: -
j_call: TRBJ2-7
v_call: TRBV20-1

cdr3_nt: TGTGCCAGCAGTTCCGGGGGCGCTTTGTCCGTTCGGCAGCCCCAGCATTTT
cdr3_aa: CASSSGGALSVRQPQHF
clone_size: -
d_call: -
j_call: TRBJ1-5
v_call: TRBV27

cdr3_nt: TGTGCCAGCAGTTTACTAGCGAGAGAGACCCAGTACTTC
cdr3_aa: CASSLLARETQYF
clone_size: many
d_call: -
j_call: TRBJ2-5
v_call: TRBV12-3/TRBV12-4

cdr3_nt: TGTGCCACTACGGTGGACACTGAAGCTTTCTTT
cdr3_aa: CATTVDTEAFF
clone_size: few
d_call: -
j_call: TRBJ1-1
v_call: TRBV24-1

cdr3_nt: TGTGCCAGCAGCTTAGGCCCCCTAGCCTACGAGCAGTACTTC
cdr3_aa: CASSLGPLAYEQYF
clone_size: few
d_call: -
j_call: TRBJ2-7
v_call: TRBV11-2

cdr3_nt: TGTGCCAGCAGTTTGTTACTAGCGGGAGGGGGGAATGAGCAGTTCTTC
cdr3_aa: CASSLLLAGGGNEQFF
clone_size: many
d_call: TRBD2
j_call: TRBJ2-1
v_call: TRBV28

cdr3_nt: TGTGCCAGCAGTGGGTCGCGGGACAGGGTTATCTCTGGGGCCAACGTCCTGACTTTC
cdr3_aa: CASSGSRDRVISGANVLTF
clone_size: -
d_call: TRBD1
j_call: TRBJ2-6
v_call: TRBV6-1

cdr3_nt: TGTGCCAGCAGTTGGGGGACAGGGCCATACAATGAGCAGTTCTTC
cdr3_aa: CASSWGTGPYNEQFF
clone_size: many
d_call: TRBD1
j_call: TRBJ2-1
v_call: TRBV28

cdr3_nt: TGTGCCAGCAGCCAAGATTTTCTCCAGAACACTGAAGCTTTCTTT
cdr3_aa: CASSQDFLQNTEAFF
clone_size: -
d_call: -
j_call: TRBJ1-1
v_call: TRBV14

cdr3_nt: TGTGCCAGCAGCTTACTCCCAGGGCCAGAGACCCAGTACTTC
cdr3_aa: CASSLLPGPETQYF
clone_size: -
d_call: -
j_call: TRBJ2-5
v_call: TRBV7-2

cdr3_nt: TGTGCCAGCAGCCCGGTGGATACGCAGTATTTT
cdr3_aa: CASSPVDTQYF
clone_size: -
d_call: -
j_call: TRBJ2-3
v_call: TRBV7-9

cdr3_nt: TGTGCCAGCAGTGAGTCCAGCGGGGGCGGCAACAATGAGCAGTTCTTC
cdr3_aa: CASSESSGGGNNEQFF
clone_size: -
d_call: TRBD2
j_call: TRBJ2-1
v_call: TRBV6-4

cdr3_nt: TGTGCCAGCTCGCCCCTAGACCTAAAACCTACACAAGAGACCCAGTACTTC
cdr3_aa: CASSPLDLKPTQETQYF
clone_size: -
d_call: -
j_call: TRBJ2-5
v_call: TRBV18

cdr3_nt: TGCAGTGCTAGAGTGTTAGGGATCTATGAAGCTTTCTTT
cdr3_aa: CSARVLGIYEAFF
clone_size: many
d_call: -
j_call: TRBJ1-1
v_call: TRBV20-1

cdr3_nt: TGTGCCAGTACTGCGGACCCTAGCTCCTACGAGCAGTACTTC
cdr3_aa: CASTADPSSYEQYF
clone_size: many
d_call: -
j_call: TRBJ2-7
v_call: TRBV19

cdr3_nt: TGCGCCACGAAAAGGACTAGCGAACAGAATGAGCAGTTCTTC
cdr3_aa: CATKRTSEQNEQFF
clone_size: many
d_call: TRBD2
j_call: TRBJ2-1
v_call: TRBV10-1

cdr3_nt: TGTGCCACCAGCTGGGAGTGTATGAACACTGAAGCTTTCTTT
cdr3_aa: CATSWECMNTEAFF
clone_size: few
d_call: -
j_call: TRBJ1-1
v_call: TRBV15

cdr3_nt: TGTGCCAGCAGCTCCGCGCGCGGGTGGGTGTTAGAGCAGTTCTTC
cdr3_aa: CASSSARGWVLEQFF
clone_size: few
d_call: -
j_call: TRBJ2-1
v_call: TRBV11-1

cdr3_nt: TGTGCCATCAGTCAGGGGCTGCAAAACTATGGCTACACCTTC
cdr3_aa: CAISQGLQNYGYTF
clone_size: many
d_call: -
j_call: TRBJ1-2
v_call: TRBV10-3

cdr3_nt: TGCAGTGCTGCCCTAGGGGGGGCGTTCACAGATACGCAGTATTTT
cdr3_aa: CSAALGGAFTDTQYF
clone_size: many
d_call: -
j_call: TRBJ2-3
v_call: TRBV20-1

cdr3_nt: TGTGCCAGCAGTGAAGTCGGAAACACCATATATTTT
cdr3_aa: CASSEVGNTIYF
clone_size: many
d_call: -
j_call: TRBJ1-3
v_call: TRBV6-1

cdr3_nt: TGCAGTGCAAAGCGGGATGAGCAGTTCTTC
cdr3_aa: CSAKRDEQFF
clone_size: many
d_call: -
j_call: TRBJ2-1
v_call: TRBV20-1

cdr3_nt: TGCAGTGCTCCCGGGCCATACGGGAAGAATGAGCAGTTCTTC
cdr3_aa: CSAPGPYGKNEQFF
clone_size: many
d_call: -
j_call: TRBJ2-1
v_call: TRBV20-1

cdr3_nt: TGTGCCAGCAGCTCTGGACGGATGAACACTGAAGCTTTCTTT
cdr3_aa: CASSSGRMNTEAFF
clone_size: few
d_call: -
j_call: TRBJ1-1
v_call: TRBV11-2

cdr3_nt: TGTGCCACCAGTGCCGCCGCGGGGGGGAACACTGAAGCTTTCTTT
cdr3_aa: CATSAAAGGNTEAFF
clone_size: few
d_call: -
j_call: TRBJ1-1
v_call: TRBV24-1

cdr3_nt: TGCAGTGCTAGAGGAACAGGCCTGGGGTCACCCCTCCACTTT
cdr3_aa: CSARGTGLGSPLHF
clone_size: -
d_call: -
j_call: TRBJ1-6
v_call: TRBV20-1

cdr3_nt: TGTGCCAGCAAGGTCGGTTCGGTCACTGAAGCTTTCTTT
cdr3_aa: CASKVGSVTEAFF
clone_size: many
d_call: -
j_call: TRBJ1-1
v_call: TRBV6-1

cdr3_nt: TGCAGTGCTAGAAGCTCAGCATATGGCTACACCTTC
cdr3_aa: CSARSSAYGYTF
clone_size: many
d_call: -
j_call: TRBJ1-2
v_call: TRBV20-1

cdr3_nt: TGTGCCAGCAGTCCTCCCCCCCACTCGGGCTATGGCTACACCTTC
cdr3_aa: CASSPPPHSGYGYTF
clone_size: many
d_call: -
j_call: TRBJ1-2
v_call: TRBV28

cdr3_nt: TGTGCCAGCAGTTTGAGGGTCTCCCTAGCGGGAACCTACGAGCAGTACTTC
cdr3_aa: CASSLRVSLAGTYEQYF
clone_size: few
d_call: TRBD2
j_call: TRBJ2-7
v_call: TRBV12-3/TRBV12-4

cdr3_nt: TGCAGCGTTGAGGGGGTCGCTTTGAGGGCCACAGATACGCAGTATTTT
cdr3_aa: CSVEGVALRATDTQYF
clone_size: many
d_call: -
j_call: TRBJ2-3
v_call: TRBV29-1

cdr3_nt: TGTGCCAGCAGCTTAAGGAGGATTCCCGGGACTAAAGAGACCCAGTACTTC
cdr3_aa: CASSLRRIPGTKETQYF
clone_size: many
d_call: TRBD2
j_call: TRBJ2-5
v_call: TRBV11-1

cdr3_nt: TGTGCCAGCATCACAGGTAGCGCGAGCTCCTACGAGCAGTACTTC
cdr3_aa: CASITGSASSYEQYF
clone_size: many
d_call: -
j_call: TRBJ2-7
v_call: TRBV28

cdr3_nt: TGTGCCAGTAGTTCGGGCGGGGGAGAAGAGACCCAGTACTTC
cdr3_aa: CASSSGGGEETQYF
clone_size: many
d_call: TRBD2
j_call: TRBJ2-5
v_call: TRBV19

cdr3_nt: TGTGCCAGCAGCTCCGGGCGTCCTAGGACTAGCGGGGCACAAGAGACCCAGTACTTC
cdr3_aa: CASSSGRPRTSGAQETQYF
clone_size: few
d_call: TRBD2
j_call: TRBJ2-5
v_call: TRBV5-5

cdr3_nt: TGTGCCAGCAGCTCATCCCTAGTGATCATTCAGTACTTC
cdr3_aa: CASSSSLVIIQYF
clone_size: few
d_call: -
j_call: TRBJ2-4
v_call: TRBV28

cdr3_nt: TGTGCCAGCATTTGGAGATTGAACACTGAAGCTTTCTTT
cdr3_aa: CASIWRLNTEAFF
clone_size: many
d_call: -
j_call: TRBJ1-1
v_call: TRBV6-1

cdr3_nt: TGTGCCAGCAGCCACCGGGAGTTCACAGATACGCAGTATTTT
cdr3_aa: CASSHREFTDTQYF
clone_size: -
d_call: -
j_call: TRBJ2-3
v_call: TRBV3-1

cdr3_nt: TGTGCCACCAGCAGAGATGCAAGGGGTAGCAATCAGCCCCAGCATTTT
cdr3_aa: CATSRDARGSNQPQHF
clone_size: -
d_call: -
j_call: TRBJ1-5
v_call: TRBV15